Listed below are T cell receptor beta chains from one sample, sequenced in a study of glioma-infiltrating T cells after dendritic cell vaccination. Measured with immunoSEQ multiplex PCR; TCRdb has only the in-frame clones, and not every one. Of tens of thousands of clones in the sample, 65% to 90% were seen once. The specimen comprised blood, sampled before dendritic cell vaccination. These receptors were taken from a human donor with glioblastoma. Both conserved end residues are part of each CDR3. D genes are given only for firm matches. Clone size is not always given. Where it is, it says once, few, many or a class for expanded clones.

size	V	J	D	DNA	CDR3
-	TRBV7-9	TRBJ2-2	TRBD1	TGTGCCAGCAGCTCTACCAAAGACAGGGGGCTTGGGGACACCGGGGAGCTGTTTTTT	CASSSTKDRGLGDTGELFF
-	TRBV19	TRBJ2-1	TRBD2	TGTGCCAGTAGTATAGTGGGGCGGGGGGGCCACAATGAGCAGTTCTTC	CASSIVGRGGHNEQFF
-	TRBV19	TRBJ1-5	-	TGTGCCAGTAGTATACTGGGGGAGGGCAATCAGCCCCAGCATTTT	CASSILGEGNQPQHF
-	TRBV6-1	TRBJ1-1	-	TGTGCCAGCAGCGTTAATATGAACACTGAAGCTTTCTTT	CASSVNMNTEAFF
-	TRBV7-8	TRBJ2-1	TRBD2	TGTGCCAGCAGCCTCAGCGGGGGGGCCTACAATGAGCAGTTCTTC	CASSLSGGAYNEQFF
-	TRBV27	TRBJ2-3	-	TGTGCCAGCAGTTCAACTCTGACAGGGGAGGGAGGTGGAGATACGCAGTATTTT	CASSSTLTGEGGGDTQYF
-	TRBV5-8	TRBJ2-5	-	TGTGCCAGCAGCTCCACCGGGGACACAGCAGAGACCCAGTACTTC	CASSSTGDTAETQYF
-	TRBV2	TRBJ2-7	TRBD1	TGTGCCAGCGGTGGGACAGGTAATCCATACGAGCAGTACTTC	CASGGTGNPYEQYF
-	TRBV27	TRBJ1-6	-	TGTGCCAGCAGTTTATACCGGAGTGCGGGAGGACATAATTCACCCCTCCACTTT	CASSLYRSAGGHNSPLHF
-	TRBV5-1	TRBJ2-7	-	TGCGCCAGCAGTCGGGACACCCTCGGCGAGCAGTACTTC	CASSRDTLGEQYF
-	TRBV7-9	TRBJ1-4	TRBD1	TGTGCCAGCAGCTACCCAGGGGGTGGTAATGAAAAACTGTTTTTT	CASSYPGGGNEKLFF
-	TRBV5-1	TRBJ2-7	-	TGCGCCAGCAGCTTGATCCCAGCGGGCGAGCAGTACTTC	CASSLIPAGEQYF
-	TRBV25-1	TRBJ2-7	TRBD1	TGTGCCAGCAGTGAGACAGGGGAGAACTCCTACGAGCAGTACTTC	CASSETGENSYEQYF
-	TRBV5-1	TRBJ1-1	-	TGCGCCAGCAGGAGGACAGAGGACACTGAAGCTTTCTTT	CASRRTEDTEAFF
-	TRBV19	TRBJ2-5	-	TGTGCCAGTAGCCTAAGGGGGGGAGAGACCCAGTACTTC	CASSLRGGETQYF
once	TRBV9	TRBJ1-6	-	TGTGCCAGCAGCGTATCGTCGGTTAATTCACCCCTCCACTTT	CASSVSSVNSPLHF
-	TRBV5-4	TRBJ1-1	-	TGTGCCAGCGGGACATTGAACACTGAAGCTTTCTTT	CASGTLNTEAFF
-	TRBV6-5	TRBJ2-7	TRBD1	TGTGCCAGCAGTTTCACCGGGACAGGATCCGAGCAGTACTTC	CASSFTGTGSEQYF
-	TRBV4-1	TRBJ2-1	-	TGCGCCAGCAGCCAGGGGCACCTTACCTCCTACAATGAGCAGTTCTTC	CASSQGHLTSYNEQFF
-	TRBV19	TRBJ1-5	-	TGTGCCAGTAGTATCGAGGGAAATCAGCCCCAGCATTTT	CASSIEGNQPQHF
-	TRBV29-1	TRBJ2-2	TRBD2	TGCAGCGTTGGCGGGGGTGACATCACCGGGGAGCTGTTTTTT	CSVGGGDITGELFF
-	TRBV7-9	TRBJ1-1	-	TGTGCCAGCAGCTTGCCGGGTGGCGATACTGAAGCTTTCTTT	CASSLPGGDTEAFF
once	TRBV2	TRBJ1-1	-	TGTGCCAGCAGTGAGATACAGGGTATGAACACTGAAGCTTTCTTT	CASSEIQGMNTEAFF
-	TRBV9	TRBJ1-2	TRBD1	TGTGCCAGCAGCGCCGGAACAGGGGTGGGTGGCTACACCTTC	CASSAGTGVGGYTF
-	TRBV5-1	TRBJ2-7	TRBD2	TGCGCCAGCAGCCCGAGGGAGCGGGGGGGCCGCGAGCAGTACTTC	CASSPRERGGREQYF
few	TRBV4-3	TRBJ1-1	-	TGCGCCAGCAGCCAAGAAGGAGGACGGTACACTGAAGCTTTCTTT	CASSQEGGRYTEAFF
-	TRBV6-6	TRBJ1-1	TRBD1	TGTGCCAGCAGGACAGGGGCAGGGACTAACACTGAAGCTTTCTTT	CASRTGAGTNTEAFF
-	TRBV19	TRBJ1-5	-	TGTGCCACGATGGGAGGGGGAAGCAATCAGCCCCAGCATTTT	CATMGGGSNQPQHF
-	TRBV7-9	TRBJ2-3	TRBD2	TGTGCCAGCAGCCGAGCGGGGGTCACAGATACGCAGTATTTT	CASSRAGVTDTQYF
-	TRBV13	TRBJ1-1	TRBD1	TGTGCCAGCAGCCTCAAAAACTCAGGGGGTGAAGCTTTCTTT	CASSLKNSGGEAFF
-	TRBV10-1	TRBJ2-3	-	TGCGCCAACATTAACGGGGGGCTCACAGATACGCAGTATTTT	CANINGGLTDTQYF
-	TRBV18	TRBJ1-2	-	TGTGCCAGCTCAGTTGGACAGAGCCTTTCTAACTATGGCTACACCTTC	CASSVGQSLSNYGYTF
-	TRBV11-3	TRBJ2-7	TRBD1	TGTGCCAGCAGCTTAGAGGGACAGCGCTACGAGCAGTACTTC	CASSLEGQRYEQYF
-	TRBV4-1	TRBJ2-5	TRBD1	TGCGCCAGCAGCCAACCTGGGACAGGGGGCCAAGAGACCCAGTACTTC	CASSQPGTGGQETQYF
-	TRBV5-8	TRBJ2-6	-	TGTGCCAGCAGCTTGGACTCCCGCTCTGGGGCCAACGTCCTGACTTTC	CASSLDSRSGANVLTF
-	TRBV9	TRBJ1-1	-	TGTGCCAGCAGCGTAGGGGTGGGCCGCGACACTGAAGCTTTCTTT	CASSVGVGRDTEAFF
many	TRBV21-1	TRBJ1-6	-	TGTGCCAGCAGCGGGACAGGGGGTTGTGTGCATTCACCCCTCCACTTT	CASSGTGGCVHSPLHF
-	TRBV5-1	TRBJ1-4	-	TGCGCCAGCAGCGGGGGGTTTGCAACTAATGAAAAACTGTTTTTT	CASSGGFATNEKLFF
-	TRBV9	TRBJ1-1	-	TGTGCCAGCAGCCAAGTGGGAGGGACAGAAGCTTTCTTT	CASSQVGGTEAFF
-	TRBV5-1	TRBJ2-6	TRBD1	TGCGCCAGCAGCTTCGGGACAGGGACTGGGGCCAACGTCCTGACTTTC	CASSFGTGTGANVLTF
-	TRBV5-6	TRBJ1-1	-	TGTGCCAGCAGCCACCTGAGGGCATCGAACACTGAAGCTTTCTTT	CASSHLRASNTEAFF
-	TRBV5-1	TRBJ1-2	TRBD1	TGCGCCAGCAGCGTAGGACAGGAGTATGGCTACACCTTC	CASSVGQEYGYTF
medium-sized	TRBV6-6	TRBJ2-7	-	TGTGCCAGCAGTTACTCTGGGCAATCCTACGAGCAGTACTTC	CASSYSGQSYEQYF
-	TRBV28	TRBJ1-6	TRBD1	TGTGCCAGCAGTTTAATGTTCCCGGACAGGGTTCAATCACCCCTCCACTTT	CASSLMFPDRVQSPLHF
-	TRBV2	TRBJ2-7	TRBD2	TGTGCCAGCAGTCGACTAGCGGGGGGCATCTACGAGCAGTACTTC	CASSRLAGGIYEQYF
few	TRBV7-8	TRBJ2-2	TRBD1	TGTGCCAGCAGCTCGAGGGGACAGGGAGCCGGGGAGCTGTTTTTT	CASSSRGQGAGELFF
-	TRBV13	TRBJ2-5	-	TGTGCCAGCAGCTTAGCGGGGAGCTTAGAGACCCAGTACTTC	CASSLAGSLETQYF
-	TRBV4-1	TRBJ1-5	-	TGCGCCAGCAGCCAAGAGGGGGGGCAGGGCCGCAATCAGCCCCAGCATTTT	CASSQEGGQGRNQPQHF
once	TRBV15	TRBJ1-2	-	TGTGCCACCAGCAGATCCTCCGGGGGGGTCTATGGCTACACCTTC	CATSRSSGGVYGYTF
-	TRBV9	TRBJ2-1	-	TGTGCCAGCAGCGTAGTAACTTCCGGGAATGAGCAGTTCTTC	CASSVVTSGNEQFF
-	TRBV18	TRBJ2-5	-	TGTGCCAGCTCACCCCAAGCAGAGACCCAGTACTTC	CASSPQAETQYF